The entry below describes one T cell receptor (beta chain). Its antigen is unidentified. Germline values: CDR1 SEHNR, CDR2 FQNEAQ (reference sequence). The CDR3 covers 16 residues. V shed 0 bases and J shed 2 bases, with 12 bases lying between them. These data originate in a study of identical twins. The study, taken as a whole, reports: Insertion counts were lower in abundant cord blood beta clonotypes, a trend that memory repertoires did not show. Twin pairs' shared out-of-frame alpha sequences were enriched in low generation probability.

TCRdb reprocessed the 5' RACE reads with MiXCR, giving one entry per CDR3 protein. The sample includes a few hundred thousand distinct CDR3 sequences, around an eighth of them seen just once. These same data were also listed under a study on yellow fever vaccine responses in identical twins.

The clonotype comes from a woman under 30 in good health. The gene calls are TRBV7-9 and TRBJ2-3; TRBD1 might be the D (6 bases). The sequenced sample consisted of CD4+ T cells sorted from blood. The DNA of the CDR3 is TGTGCCAGCAGCTTAGCGACGGACAGCTACACAGATACGCAGTATTTT. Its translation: CASSLATDSYTDTQYF.